The present entry profiles one TCR beta chain with its context. These data are taken from a study of chemoradiotherapy in HPV16-positive cancers. This CDR3 spans 16 amino acids. The V gene's germline CDR1 is MNHEY and CDR2 SVGAGI. Unmatched junction bases numbered 7, after V lost 3 bases and J lost 6 bases. This table comes from immunoSEQ multiplex PCR, and its TCRdb copy is limited to in-frame clones, with some not included. This sample yields 4,000 to 6,000 clones, of which approximately 88% are seen a single time; about 8.7% belongs to the top ten. This sequence was found in a human donor with HPV-associated anogenital cancer. This specimen was tumor tissue, taken from a patient who underwent chemoradiotherapy. This chain links TRBV6-5 with TRBJ2-1, with 11 nucleotides matching TRBD2. Written as DNA, the CDR3 is TGTGCCAGCAGTTATATTGATAGCGGGGGGGCCAATGAGCAGTTCTTC. Amino acid sequence: CASSYIDSGGANEQFF.